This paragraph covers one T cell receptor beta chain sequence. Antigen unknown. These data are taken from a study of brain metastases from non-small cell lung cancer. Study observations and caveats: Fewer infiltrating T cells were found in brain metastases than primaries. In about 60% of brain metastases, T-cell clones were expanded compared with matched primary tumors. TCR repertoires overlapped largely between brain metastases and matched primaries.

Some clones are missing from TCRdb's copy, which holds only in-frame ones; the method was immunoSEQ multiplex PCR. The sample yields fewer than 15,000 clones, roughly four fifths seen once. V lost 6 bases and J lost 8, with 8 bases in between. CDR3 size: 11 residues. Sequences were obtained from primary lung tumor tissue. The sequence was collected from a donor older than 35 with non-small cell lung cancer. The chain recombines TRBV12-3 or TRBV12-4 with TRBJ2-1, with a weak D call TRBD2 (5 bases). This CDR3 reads CASSPGDEQFF. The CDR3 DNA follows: TGTGCCAGCAGCCCCGGGGATGAGCAGTTCTTC.